Presented here are 19 T cell receptor beta chains from one specimen sequenced in a study of monozygotic twins with inflammatory bowel disease. Following a re-call of the 5' RACE reads, TCRdb has one entry per CDR3 protein and lacks DNA. The sample's table shows about 160,000 distinct CDR3 sequences. Sequenced input: blood. These TCRs come from a human donor with ulcerative colitis or Crohn's disease, or a healthy co-twin of an affected twin (not recorded which).

The chain uses TRBV18 and TRBJ1-2. The CDR3 loop spans 16 amino acids. Germline V gives CDR1 KGHSH, CDR2 LQKENI. CDR3: CASSPNSPKPNYGYTF.

The chain employs TRBV20-1 and TRBJ2-3. Germline V gene lookup returns CDR1 DFQATT and CDR2 SNEGSKA (reference sequence). CDR3 length equals 11 residues. CDR3 sequence reads: CSAKRSDTQYF.

This chain links TRBV9 with TRBJ1-1; TCRdb proposes TRBD1, but this gene call is untestable without DNA. CDR1 is SGDLS and CDR2 is YYNGEE in the germline V gene. The CDR3 totals 17 residues. The CDR3 sequence is CASSGGTAPGGYTEAFF. Complete variable domain (other parts from reference TRBV9 and TRBJ1-1): DSGVTQTPKHLITATGQRVTLRCSPRSGDLSVYWYQQSLDQGLQFLIQYYNGEERAKGNILERFSAQQFPDLHSELNLSSLELGDSALYFCASSGGTAPGGYTEAFFGQGTRLTVV.

The chain couples TRBV5-8 to TRBJ2-1; TCRdb designates TRBD1, a call that cannot be tested without DNA. The CDR3 consists of 18 residues. Per the germline V gene, CDR1 is SGHTS and CDR2 is YDEGEE. The CDR3 spells CASSRGQEPTFSYNEQFF.

J is TRBJ2-2 and V is TRBV5-4; TCRdb names TRBD2, which stays unverified in the absence of DNA. Germline CDR1 and CDR2: SGHNT and YYREEE (reference sequence). This CDR3 is 14 amino acids long. CDR3 amino acids: CASGLSGGTGELFF.

This chain connects TRBV5-1 to TRBJ1-4. Germline CDR1 SGHRS, CDR2 YFSETQ. The CDR3 sequence is 16 residues long. CDR3 region: CASSLGRGATNEKLFF.

The J gene is TRBJ2-2, the V gene TRBV28. CDR1 is MDHEN, CDR2 SYDVKM, per germline. This CDR3 is 15 amino acids long. This chain's CDR3 is CASSFAYSYTGELFF.

This chain joins TRBV5-1 and TRBJ1-1; as DNA is missing, the TRBD1 call by TCRdb cannot be tested. The germline CDR1 and CDR2 sequences are SGHRS and YFSETQ. CDR3 length equals 14 residues. CDR3 residues: CASKLDRARTEAFF.

This chain connects TRBV5-1 to TRBJ2-2; TCRdb reports TRBD2, a call that lacks DNA to check it against. CDR1 is SGHRS and CDR2 is YFSETQ in the germline V gene. The CDR3 has 15 residues. CDR3 residues: CASSQLAGDSGELFF.

The chain joins TRBV20-1 to TRBJ2-7; the D call from TCRdb, TRBD1, cannot be confirmed without DNA. CDR1 is DFQATT, CDR2 SNEGSKA, per germline (reference sequence). This CDR3 has 13 residues. CDR3 amino acids: CSAVTDLSYEQYF.

This rearrangement joins TRBV29-1 to TRBJ2-3; as DNA is missing, the TRBD2 call by TCRdb cannot be tested. CDR3 size: 13 residues. CDR1 and CDR2 (germline): SQVTM, ANQGSEA. The CDR3 protein is CSGGGGDTDTQYF.

The CDR3 sequence: CASSSFRQGEITEAFF. The rearrangement links TRBV27 to TRBJ1-1; checking the TCRdb D call of TRBD1 is not possible without DNA. Germline values: CDR1 MNHEY, CDR2 SMNVEV (reference sequence). The CDR3 covers 16 residues.

V is TRBV2 and J is TRBJ2-4; TCRdb's assignment of TRBD1 cannot be checked, as there is no DNA. The CDR3 covers 14 residues. CDR1 and CDR2 (germline): SNHLY, FYNNEI. The CDR3: CASRDRVSGNIQYF.

The chain carries TRBV20-1 and TRBJ2-7; the D gene TCRdb calls, TRBD1, cannot be checked with no DNA. CDR1 is DFQATT and CDR2 is SNEGSKA in the germline V gene (reference sequence). CDR3 size: 12 residues. CDR3 amino acids: CSARPGHRGQYF.

The V and J genes are TRBV6-4 and TRBJ2-1; with no DNA, the TCRdb D assignment of TRBD2 cannot be verified. The CDR3 runs to 15 residues. Germline CDR1 MRHNA, CDR2 SNTAGT. The CDR3: CASSRTSGNYNEQFF.

The gene calls are TRBV6-2 or TRBV6-3 and TRBJ2-1; TCRdb reports TRBD1, a call that lacks DNA to check it against. In germline, CDR1 is MNHEY, CDR2 SVGEGT. This CDR3 is built from 15 residues. The chain's CDR3 is CASSPRGAGVNEQFF.

CDR3 residues: CASSMGQNINSGELFF. The chain joins TRBV7-6 to TRBJ2-2; TCRdb lists TRBD1, though no DNA is available to test this call. Germline V gene sequence: CDR1 SGHVS, CDR2 FNYEAQ. This CDR3 region has 16 residues.

The chain combines TRBV11-2 with TRBJ2-3. CDR1 is SGHAT, CDR2 FQNNGV, per germline. CDR3 length: 11 residues. CDR3: CASSFQVTQYF.

The genes are TRBV5-1 and TRBJ1-4. The CDR3 loop spans 15 amino acids. Per germline, CDR1 SGHRS and CDR2 YFSETQ. The CDR3 is CASSQPGGTNEKLFF.